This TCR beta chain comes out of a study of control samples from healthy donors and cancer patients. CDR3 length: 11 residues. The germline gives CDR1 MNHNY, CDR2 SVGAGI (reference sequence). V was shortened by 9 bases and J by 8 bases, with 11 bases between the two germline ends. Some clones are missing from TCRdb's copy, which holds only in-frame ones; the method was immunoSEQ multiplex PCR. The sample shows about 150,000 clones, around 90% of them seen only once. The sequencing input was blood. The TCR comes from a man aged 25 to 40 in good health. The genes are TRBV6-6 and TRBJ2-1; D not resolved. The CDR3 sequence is CASWGGDEQFF. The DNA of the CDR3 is TGTGCCAGTTGGGGTGGGGATGAGCAGTTCTTC.